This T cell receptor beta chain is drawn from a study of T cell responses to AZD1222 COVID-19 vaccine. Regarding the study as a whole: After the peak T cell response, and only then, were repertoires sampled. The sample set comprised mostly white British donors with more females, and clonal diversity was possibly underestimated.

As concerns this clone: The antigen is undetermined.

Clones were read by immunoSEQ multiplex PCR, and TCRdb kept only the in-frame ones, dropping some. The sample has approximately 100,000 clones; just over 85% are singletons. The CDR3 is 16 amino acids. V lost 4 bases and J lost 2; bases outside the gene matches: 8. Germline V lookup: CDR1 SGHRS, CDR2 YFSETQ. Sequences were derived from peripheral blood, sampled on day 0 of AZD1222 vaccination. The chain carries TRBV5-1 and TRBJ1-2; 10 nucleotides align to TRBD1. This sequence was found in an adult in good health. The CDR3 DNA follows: TGCGCCAGCAGCCTAGCCGGGACAGGGGAGAACTATGGCTACACCTTC. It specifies CASSLAGTGENYGYTF.